These T cell receptor beta chains were read from a single sample in a study of T cells in Graves' hyperthyroidism and ophthalmopathy. TCRdb re-derived calls from the multiplex PCR reads in MiXCR, one entry per CDR3 protein. Found here are roughly 710,000 distinct CDR3 sequences, under 45% of them singletons; the top ten hold less than 35%. The sample consisted of blood. These receptors all come from a middle-aged woman with Graves' hyperthyroidism. The CDR3 runs from the conserved cysteine through the conserved F or W. Fields, in order: D gene, V gene, clone size, J gene, CDR3 protein, CDR3 DNA. D genes are given only for firm matches. Clone size is not always given. Where it is, it says once, few, many or a class for expanded clones.

d_gene: NA
v_gene: TRBV11-2
abundance: many
j_gene: TRBJ1-3
CDR3aa: CASSLEPAHTIYF
CDR3nt: TGTGCCAGCAGCTTAGAACCGGCGCACACCATATATTTT

d_gene: TRBD2
v_gene: TRBV11-2
abundance: NA
j_gene: TRBJ2-7
CDR3aa: CASWGASGRAREYEQYF
CDR3nt: TGTGCCAGCTGGGGGGCTAGCGGGAGGGCCAGAGAGTACGAGCAGTACTTC

d_gene: NA
v_gene: TRBV11-2
abundance: few
j_gene: TRBJ2-2
CDR3aa: CASSEWGTGELFF
CDR3nt: TGTGCCAGCAGTGAATGGGGCACCGGGGAGCTGTTTTTT

d_gene: NA
v_gene: TRBV6-5
abundance: NA
j_gene: TRBJ2-2
CDR3aa: CASRSGTQNTGELFF
CDR3nt: TGTGCCAGCAGGTCCGGGACCCAGAACACCGGGGAGCTGTTTTTT

d_gene: NA
v_gene: TRBV10-3
abundance: few
j_gene: TRBJ2-1
CDR3aa: CAISVWGDEQFF
CDR3nt: TGTGCCATCAGTGTGTGGGGGGATGAGCAGTTCTTC

d_gene: NA
v_gene: TRBV7-8
abundance: few
j_gene: TRBJ2-7
CDR3aa: CASSGSQGTSYEQYF
CDR3nt: TGTGCCAGCAGTGGCTCCCAGGGTACTTCCTACGAGCAGTACTTC

d_gene: TRBD2
v_gene: TRBV7-2
abundance: NA
j_gene: TRBJ2-1
CDR3aa: CASSSGGGWYEQFF
CDR3nt: TGTGCCAGCAGCTCCGGGGGGGGGTGGTATGAGCAGTTCTTC

d_gene: NA
v_gene: TRBV9
abundance: NA
j_gene: TRBJ1-1
CDR3aa: CASSTGPQNTEAFF
CDR3nt: TGTGCCAGCAGCACGGGACCGCAGAACACTGAAGCTTTCTTT

d_gene: NA
v_gene: TRBV7-9
abundance: NA
j_gene: TRBJ2-5
CDR3aa: CASSLRGDRDSRKGTQYF
CDR3nt: TGTGCCAGCAGCCTAAGAGGTGACCGGGACTCACGGAAAGGGACCCAGTACTTC

d_gene: NA
v_gene: TRBV6-6
abundance: NA
j_gene: TRBJ2-7
CDR3aa: CASSYFGSSYEQYF
CDR3nt: TGTGCCAGCAGTTACTTCGGCAGCTCCTACGAGCAGTACTTC

d_gene: NA
v_gene: TRBV15
abundance: NA
j_gene: TRBJ1-3
CDR3aa: CATSRDRGADTIYF
CDR3nt: TGTGCCACCAGCAGAGACCGAGGAGCAGACACCATATATTTT

d_gene: NA
v_gene: TRBV27
abundance: NA
j_gene: TRBJ1-6
CDR3aa: CATGHPNSPLHF
CDR3nt: TGTGCCACCGGACACCCGAATTCACCCCTCCACTTT

d_gene: NA
v_gene: TRBV7-9
abundance: few
j_gene: TRBJ2-7
CDR3aa: CASSWRVF
CDR3nt: TGTGCCAGCAGCTGGAGAGTCTTC

d_gene: TRBD1
v_gene: TRBV20-1
abundance: NA
j_gene: TRBJ1-1
CDR3aa: CSARQGSLNTEAFF
CDR3nt: TGCAGTGCTCGACAGGGTTCCCTGAACACTGAAGCTTTCTTT

d_gene: NA
v_gene: TRBV10-3
abundance: NA
j_gene: TRBJ1-2
CDR3aa: CAIGGIYGYTF
CDR3nt: TGTGCCATCGGAGGGATCTATGGCTACACCTTC

d_gene: TRBD2
v_gene: TRBV2
abundance: NA
j_gene: TRBJ2-7
CDR3aa: CASGDRDYIYEQYF
CDR3nt: TGTGCCAGCGGGGACCGGGACTACATCTACGAGCAGTACTTC

d_gene: TRBD1
v_gene: TRBV25-1
abundance: NA
j_gene: TRBJ2-3
CDR3aa: CASSPTGYTTDTQYF
CDR3nt: TGTGCCAGCAGCCCGACAGGGTACACCACAGATACGCAGTATTTT

d_gene: TRBD1
v_gene: TRBV10-1
abundance: many
j_gene: TRBJ1-1
CDR3aa: CASSGGQNRMNTEAFF
CDR3nt: TGCGCCAGCAGTGGGGGACAGAACAGAATGAACACTGAAGCTTTCTTT

d_gene: NA
v_gene: TRBV7-9
abundance: NA
j_gene: TRBJ2-7
CDR3aa: CASQAAHEQYF
CDR3nt: TGTGCCAGCCAGGCAGCCCACGAGCAGTACTTC

d_gene: NA
v_gene: TRBV13
abundance: NA
j_gene: TRBJ2-7
CDR3aa: CASSQEGGPFYEQYF
CDR3nt: TGCGCCAGCAGCCAAGAAGGTGGACCCTTCTACGAGCAGTACTTC

d_gene: NA
v_gene: TRBV6-5
abundance: many
j_gene: TRBJ1-2
CDR3aa: CASSSSGSHGYTF
CDR3nt: TGTGCCAGCAGTTCATCGGGGAGTCATGGCTACACCTTC

d_gene: NA
v_gene: TRBV7-2
abundance: NA
j_gene: TRBJ2-7
CDR3aa: CADFREGGYEQYF
CDR3nt: TGTGCCGACTTCCGAGAAGGGGGCTACGAGCAGTACTTC

d_gene: NA
v_gene: TRBV10-3
abundance: NA
j_gene: TRBJ2-5
CDR3aa: CAISAAGGPKETQYF
CDR3nt: TGTGCCATCAGTGCGGCAGGGGGGCCAAAAGAGACCCAGTACTTC

d_gene: NA
v_gene: TRBV15
abundance: NA
j_gene: TRBJ2-3
CDR3aa: CATSREWGTYTDTQYF
CDR3nt: TGTGCCACCAGCAGAGAATGGGGGACGTACACAGATACGCAGTATTTT

d_gene: TRBD2
v_gene: TRBV4-1
abundance: few
j_gene: TRBJ2-5
CDR3aa: CASSRNENSGNQETQYF
CDR3nt: TGCGCCAGCAGTCGAAACGAGAATAGCGGGAACCAAGAGACCCAGTACTTC

d_gene: TRBD1
v_gene: TRBV4-1
abundance: few
j_gene: TRBJ1-6
CDR3aa: CASSNDALGQGSSPLHF
CDR3nt: TGCGCCAGCAGCAACGATGCCCTGGGACAGGGGAGTTCACCCCTCCACTTT